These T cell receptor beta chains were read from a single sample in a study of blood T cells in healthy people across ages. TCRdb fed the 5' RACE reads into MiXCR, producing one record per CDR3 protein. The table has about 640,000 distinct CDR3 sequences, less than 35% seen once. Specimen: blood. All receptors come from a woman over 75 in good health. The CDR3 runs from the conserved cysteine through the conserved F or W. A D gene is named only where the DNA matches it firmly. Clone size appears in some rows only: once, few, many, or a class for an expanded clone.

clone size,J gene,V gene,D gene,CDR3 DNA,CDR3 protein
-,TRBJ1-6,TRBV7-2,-,TGTGCCAGCAGCTCGGGGGCGGGGTCTCCCCTCCACTTT,CASSSGAGSPLHF
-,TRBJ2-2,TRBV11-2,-,TGTGCCAGCAGCTTAGTCGGGCAAGCCTACACCGGGGAGCTGTTTTTT,CASSLVGQAYTGELFF
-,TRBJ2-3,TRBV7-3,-,TGTGCCAGCAGCTCCCTCCCAGCAGCAGATACGCAGTATTTT,CASSSLPAADTQYF
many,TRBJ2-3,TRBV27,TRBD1,TGTGCCAGCAGTTTATCTAGGGGGCGAGTCACAGATACGCAGTATTTT,CASSLSRGRVTDTQYF
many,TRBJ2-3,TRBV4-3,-,TGCGCCAGCAGCCAAGTATGGCGGGGGCGGACAGATACGCAGTATTTT,CASSQVWRGRTDTQYF
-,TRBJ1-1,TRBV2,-,TGTGCCAGCAGGCGGACAGAAATGAACACTGAAGCTTTCTTT,CASRRTEMNTEAFF
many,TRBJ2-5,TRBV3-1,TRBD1,TGTGCCAGCAGCCAAGCCAGGGGGCAAGAGACCCAGTACTTC,CASSQARGQETQYF
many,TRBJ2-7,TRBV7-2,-,TGTGCCAGCAGCTCCCGGGGGATCTACGAGCAGTACTTC,CASSSRGIYEQYF
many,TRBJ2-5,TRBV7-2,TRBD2,TGTGCCAGCAGTCAAACGGTAGCGGGGGGGGCAGAGACCCAGTACTTC,CASSQTVAGGAETQYF
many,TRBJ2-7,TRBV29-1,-,TGCAGCGTTGATTTGGGCGGAGAGTACGAGCAGTACTTC,CSVDLGGEYEQYF
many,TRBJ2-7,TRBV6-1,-,TGTGCCAGCGGGTCTTCAATTTCTTACGAGCAGTACTTC,CASGSSISYEQYF
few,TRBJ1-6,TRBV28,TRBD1,TGTGCCAGCAGCCCCAACAATCCCCGGACAGGGAATTCACCCCTCCACTTT,CASSPNNPRTGNSPLHF
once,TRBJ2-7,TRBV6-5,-,TGTGCCAGCAGTTACATGGTTAGGGGTTACGAGCAGTACTTC,CASSYMVRGYEQYF
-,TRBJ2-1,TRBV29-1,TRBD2,TGCAGCTGGGGGGGGGGCTCCTACAATGAGCAGTTCTTC,CSWGGGSYNEQFF
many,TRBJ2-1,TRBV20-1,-,TGCAGTGCTAGATACTACGGGACGGGTTACAATGAGCAGTTCTTC,CSARYYGTGYNEQFF
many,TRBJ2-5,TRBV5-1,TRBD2,TGCGCCAGCGAAGAACCGGGACTAGCGGGGGGGCGGCAAGAGACCCAGTACTTC,CASEEPGLAGGRQETQYF
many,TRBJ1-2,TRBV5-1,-,TGCGCCAGCAGCTCCGCCGGGGAGGGGGACTATGGCTACACCTTC,CASSSAGEGDYGYTF
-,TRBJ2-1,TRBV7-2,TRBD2,TGTGCCAACAGCTTAGGGTTAGCGGGGGCCAATGAGCAGTTCTTC,CANSLGLAGANEQFF
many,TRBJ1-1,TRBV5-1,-,TGCGCCAGCAGGAACGAACGGGACACTGAAGCTTTCTTT,CASRNERDTEAFF
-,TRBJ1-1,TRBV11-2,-,TGTGCCAGCAGCTTAGATTCGGTGAACACTGAAGCTTTCTTT,CASSLDSVNTEAFF
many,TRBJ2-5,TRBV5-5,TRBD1,TGTGCCAGCAGCTTGGGTGTGGGACAGGGGGCGCGAGAGACCCAGTACTTC,CASSLGVGQGARETQYF
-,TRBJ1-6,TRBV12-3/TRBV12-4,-,TGTGCCAGCAGTTCGAACTGTTCCCCCCTCCACTTT,CASSSNCSPLHF
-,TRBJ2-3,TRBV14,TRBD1,TGTGCCAGCAGCCCTGTCGTTGGACAGGCTAGCGATACGCAGTATTTT,CASSPVVGQASDTQYF
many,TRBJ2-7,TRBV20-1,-,TGCAGTGCTAGAGATATTGGCAGGGGGGTCTACGAGCAGTACTTC,CSARDIGRGVYEQYF
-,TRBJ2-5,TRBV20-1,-,TGCAGTGCTAGAGATATTTTGAGGGCCCCGGGGGAAGAGACCCAGTACTTC,CSARDILRAPGEETQYF
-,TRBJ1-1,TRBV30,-,TGTGCCTGGAGTCCAACTAGGGACACTGAAGCTTTCTTT,CAWSPTRDTEAFF
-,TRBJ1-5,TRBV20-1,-,TGCAGTGCTAGGTCACAGGGAAGGAATCAGCCCCAGCATTTT,CSARSQGRNQPQHF
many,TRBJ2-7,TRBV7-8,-,TGTGCCAGCTGCGACCCAGGGACGTACGAGCAGTACTTC,CASCDPGTYEQYF
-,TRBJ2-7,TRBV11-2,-,TGTGCCAGCAGCTTAGAGGGCAGGGTTAACTACGAGCAGTACTTC,CASSLEGRVNYEQYF
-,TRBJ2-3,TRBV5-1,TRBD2,TGCGCCAGCAGCCCGACTAGCGTCGCAGATACGCAGTATTTT,CASSPTSVADTQYF
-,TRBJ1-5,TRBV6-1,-,TGTGCCAGCGGGCGACTTCCTCCTGGGCGACAGCCCCAGCATTTT,CASGRLPPGRQPQHF
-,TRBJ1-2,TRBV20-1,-,TGCAGTGCTAGAGCCTTAGGCCAGGGCGATGGCTACACCTTC,CSARALGQGDGYTF
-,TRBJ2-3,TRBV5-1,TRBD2,TGCGCTGGCAGCTTGGAGGCGGGGGGAGGCGCAGATACGCAGTATTTT,CAGSLEAGGGADTQYF
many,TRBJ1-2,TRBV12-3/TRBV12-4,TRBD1,TGTGCCAGCAGTATTCCGGACAGGGGGAAGAATGGCTACACCTTC,CASSIPDRGKNGYTF
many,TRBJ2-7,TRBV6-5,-,TGTGCCAGCAGTTACGACGGGTATGACGGCTACGAGCAGTACTTC,CASSYDGYDGYEQYF
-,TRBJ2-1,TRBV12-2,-,TGTGCAAGTCGCCCGCGAATAGGGGGAAACTACAATGAGCAGTTCTTC,CASRPRIGGNYNEQFF
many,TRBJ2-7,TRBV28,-,TGTGCCAGCAGTACCGGGACTCGGCAGTACTTC,CASSTGTRQYF
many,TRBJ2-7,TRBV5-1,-,TGCGCCAGCAGCCAAGCCGCGGGGGCCACCTACGAGCAGTACTTC,CASSQAAGATYEQYF
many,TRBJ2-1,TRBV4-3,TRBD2,TGCGCCAGCAGCCAAGAGTTTAGCGGGGGCTCCTACAATGAGCAGTTCTTC,CASSQEFSGGSYNEQFF